The clone carrying this TCR beta chain was counted a few times. Libraries were prepared by immunoSEQ multiplex PCR; TCRdb keeps only in-frame clonotypes and omits some of them. The sample records approximately 200,000 clones, roughly 72% being singletons. This sample stems from a study of cytotoxic CD8 clonotypes in ibrutinib-treated CLL. The sequence was obtained from a human donor with chronic lymphocytic leukemia. The sequenced sample was PBMCs, obtained after 24 months of ibrutinib treatment.

Here the CDR3 DNA reads TGTGCCAGCAGCCAAGAGGGCGGTTTGACCTCGAACACTGAAGCTTTCTTT. Its protein product is CASSQEGGLTSNTEAFF. This chain uses TRBV4-2 with TRBJ1-1; D is unclear. Per the germline V gene, CDR1 is LGHNA and CDR2 is YNFKEQ. Trimming left V 0 bases short and J 1 base short, with 15 bases between. The CDR3 has 17 residues.